This T cell receptor (delta chain) was found in a study of gamma-delta T cells after stem cell transplantation. TCRdb redid clone calling on the RT-PCR reads using CATT. The sample contains some 2,500 delta-chain clones, about 8% of which appear only once. Unmatched junction bases numbered 22, after V lost 0 bases and J lost 1 base. The CDR3 is 21 amino acids. In germline, CDR1 is GEAIGNYY, CDR2 EKD. This clonotype originated in a human donor. It is not recorded whose cells these are; they may come from a transplant donor. The specimen was gamma-delta T cells. V is TRDV2 and J is TRDJ1; 7 nucleotides align to TRDD3. CDR3 protein: CACDTVTWETEGDEPTDKLIF. CDR3 bases: TGTGCCTGTGACACCGTCACCTGGGAGACAGAGGGGGATGAACCCACCGATAAACTCATCTTT.